The 32 T cell receptor beta chains reported below all come from one sample, sequenced in a study of blood T cells in healthy people across ages. The second PCR ran about 7 to 12 cycles with a sample-barcoded 5' primer and J-beta primers. TCRdb re-analysed the 5' RACE reads in MiXCR, keeping a single row per CDR3 protein. The sample consists of about 780,000 distinct CDR3 sequences, around 45% of them appearing once. The sample comprised blood. Every receptor here comes from an elderly man in good health.

At least ten counts were recorded for this clonotype. V and J are TRBV12-3 or TRBV12-4 and TRBJ1-4, with 7 positions matching TRBD1. The CDR3 is made up of 14 amino acids. Trimming cost V 5 bases and J 3 bases; bases outside gene matches: 3. Here the CDR3 DNA reads TGTGCCAGCAGTACGGGACAGCCTAATGAAAAACTGTTTTTT. Residues: CASSTGQPNEKLFF.

The chain is built from TRBV6-6 and TRBJ2-7, with D perhaps assigned TRBD1 or TRBD2 (5 bases each). Germline V CDR1 and CDR2: MNHNY, SVGAGI (reference sequence). V was pared by 2 bases and J by 1 base, with 12 bases between. This CDR3 has 15 residues. The CDR3 spells CASSYSRDPSYEQYF. CDR3 bases: TGTGCCAGCAGTTACAGCCGGGACCCATCCTACGAGCAGTACTTC.

This clonotype was detected a few times. The chain joins TRBV5-1 to TRBJ1-2; D may be TRBD1 (6 bases). In germline, CDR1 is SGHRS, CDR2 YFSETQ. The CDR3 is 11 residues long. V dropped 8 bases and J dropped 8 bases, with 13 bases sitting between them. In DNA form, the CDR3 reads TGCGCCAGTTCGGACAGAGGGGGCTACACCTTC. Amino acids: CASSDRGGYTF.

This clonotype has only a few counts. The rearrangement uses TRBV20-1 and TRBJ2-6; D possibly matches TRBD1 or TRBD2 (6 bases each). V was trimmed by 5 bases and J by 6 bases, leaving 14 bases between them. CDR3 length equals 14 residues. The germline CDR1 and CDR2 sequences are DFQATT and SNEGSKA (reference sequence). This CDR3 reads CSARGGNSANVLTF. The CDR3 DNA reads as TGCAGTGCTCGAGGGGGGAATTCGGCCAACGTCCTGACTTTC.

This chain connects TRBV7-2 to TRBJ2-5; TRBD1 matches 7 bases. Germline V gene lookup returns CDR1 SGHTA and CDR2 FQGNSA. After removal of 0 bases from V and 4 bases from J, the junction contained 8 bases not matched to a gene. The CDR3 extends over 16 amino acids. CDR3 DNA: TGTGCCAGCAGCTTAGCCACAGGGGTTACTGTAGAGACCCAGTACTTC. This sequence encodes CASSLATGVTVETQYF.

V gene TRBV19 combines with J gene TRBJ2-5, with TRBD1 matching over 10 bases. The CDR3 runs 16 residues. Germline CDR1 is LNHDA and CDR2 is SQIVND (reference sequence). Trimming at V came to 3 bases and at J to 2 bases, leaving 6 bases not matched to a gene. The CDR3 nucleotides read TGTGCCAGTAGTATCCGGACAGGGGGAAGGCAAGAGACCCAGTACTTC. Translation: CASSIRTGGRQETQYF.

This clonotype was detected once. J is TRBJ2-1 and V is TRBV10-1, with a tentative D call TRBD1 (7 bases). With 1 base removed from V and 2 bases from J, the gap between germline ends came to 21 bases. CDR3 length: 19 residues. Germline CDR1 and CDR2: WNHNN and SYGVQD (reference sequence). CDR3: CASSEWAGGSSGAYNEQFF. CDR3 nucleotide sequence: TGCGCCAGCAGTGAGTGGGCAGGGGGGTCTAGTGGCGCCTACAATGAGCAGTTCTTC.

The rearrangement joins TRBV19 to TRBJ1-1; D is uncertain. Trimming took off 8 bases at V and 6 bases at J, with 13 bases between the two ends. The CDR3 is 12 residues long. Germline V lookup: CDR1 LNHDA, CDR2 SQIVND (reference sequence). The CDR3 protein is CASSGRLSEAFF. CDR3 sequence (DNA): TGTGCCAGTTCGGGGAGATTGTCTGAAGCTTTCTTT. Looking up the rest from reference TRBV19 and TRBJ1-1 gives the full variable domain: DGGITQSPKYLFRKEGQNVTLSCEQNLNHDAMYWYRQDPGQGLRLIYYSQIVNDFQKGDIAEGYSVSREKKESFPLTVTSAQKNPTAFYLCASSGRLSEAFFGQGTRLTVV.

On this clonotype: One end of the junction fails to match germline, which may point to a read error. This chain uses TRBV2 with TRBJ2-5; no firm D call. The germline CDR1 and CDR2 sequences are SNHLY and FYNNEI. CDR3 length: 15 amino acids. The CDR3 loop is CTSSEGRSDQETQYF. The CDR3 nucleotides read TGTACCAGCAGTGAAGGGCGGTCAGATCAAGAGACCCAGTACTTC.

The rearrangement links TRBV12-3 or TRBV12-4 to TRBJ1-4, with D perhaps TRBD1 (5 bases). The length of the CDR3 is 15 residues. Trimming cost V 5 bases and J 8 bases, with 18 bases left between them. This CDR3 is CASSPLDLGGEKLFF. As DNA, the CDR3 is TGTGCCAGCAGTCCGCTGGACCTGGGGGGGGAAAAACTGTTTTTT.

In regard to this clonotype: This could be a read error, since a much larger clone is one nucleotide away. The chain uses TRBV29-1 and TRBJ2-3; D gene unclear. The CDR3 covers 14 residues. V was trimmed by 5 bases and J by 2 bases, leaving 14 bases between them. Germline CDR1 and CDR2: SQVTM and ANQGSEA. The CDR3 sequence: CSVSVSAITDTQYF. CDR3 sequence (DNA): TGCAGCGTTTCCGTGTCGGCGATCACAGATACGCAGTATTTT.

Remarks on this clonotype: A junction end diverges from the germline sequence, so it may reflect a read error. The CDR3 loop reads CSARRGLGQPDQLQHF. CDR3 in DNA: TGCAGTGCTAGGAGAGGATTAGGACAGCCGGATCAGCTCCAGCATTTT. This sequence joins TRBV20-1 and TRBJ1-5; possible D gene TRBD1, 6 bases. Germline lookup yields CDR1 DFQATT and CDR2 SNEGSKA (reference sequence). This CDR3 contains 16 residues.

The rearrangement uses TRBV20-1 and TRBJ2-2; TRBD2 is a possible D gene (5 bases). This CDR3 region has 16 residues. Germline CDR1 and CDR2: DFQATT and SNEGSKA (reference sequence). The V end lost 0 bases, the J end lost 2 bases, and 13 bases lay between the germline ends. CDR3 bases: TGCAGTGCTAGAGATCTTCGAGGAGGAAACACCGGGGAGCTGTTTTTT. Amino acids: CSARDLRGGNTGELFF.

The chain is built from TRBV24-1 and TRBJ2-1; 10 bases line up with TRBD2. The CDR3 consists of 17 residues. The ends lost 4 bases at V and 6 bases at J; junction bases unmatched: 11. Germline values: CDR1 KGHDR, CDR2 SFDVKD. The CDR3 region is CATSDPLLAGFVNEQFF. The CDR3 DNA sequence: TGTGCCACCAGTGACCCGTTACTAGCGGGATTCGTCAATGAGCAGTTCTTC.

There are a few counts of this clonotype. The chain combines TRBV20-1 with TRBJ2-1; D might be TRBD1 (5 bases). The CDR3 runs to 14 residues. Germline V CDR1 and CDR2: DFQATT, SNEGSKA (reference sequence). V was shortened by 5 bases and J by 8 bases, with 19 bases between the two germline ends. The CDR3 region has the DNA TGCAGTGCTCCTGGGGCTAGTCGAGGCGATGAGCAGTTCTTC. This gives the protein CSAPGASRGDEQFF.

This chain uses TRBV7-2 with TRBJ2-2, with 13 bases lining up with TRBD2. This CDR3 is 18 amino acids long. The junction had 4 bases not matched to a gene; V was cut back by 2 bases and J by 1 base. Germline-derived CDR1 and CDR2 are SGHTA and FQGNSA. The CDR3 coding sequence is TGTGCCAGCAGCTTACAACTAGCGGGAGGGCAGAACACCGGGGAGCTGTTTTTT. Translating it yields CASSLQLAGGQNTGELFF.

This clonotype was observed at least ten times. The genes are TRBV27 and TRBJ2-7; 7 nucleotides line up with TRBD1. V dropped 0 bases and J dropped 2; count of bases not matched to a gene: 1. Per the germline V gene, CDR1 is MNHEY and CDR2 is SMNVEV (reference sequence). The CDR3 totals 14 residues. The CDR3 is CASSLSGTAYEQYF. CDR3 DNA sequence: TGTGCCAGCAGTTTATCTGGGACAGCCTACGAGCAGTACTTC.

As concerns this clonotype: An end of the junction differs from the germline gene, which may be a read error. The gene calls are TRBV2 and TRBJ2-1, with 8 bases matching TRBD1. Germline-derived CDR1 and CDR2 are SNHLY and FYNNEI. The CDR3 is 18 residues long. The CDR3 is CASSEQRTGRGSYNEQFF. The CDR3 nucleotides are TGTGCCAGCAGCGAACAACGGACAGGGCGAGGCTCCTATAATGAGCAGTTCTTC.

The chain couples TRBV29-1 to TRBJ1-2, with a tentative D call TRBD1 (5 bases). The CDR3 spans 14 residues. Deletions cut 6 bases from V and 1 base from J, with 15 bases between. In germline, CDR1 is SQVTM, CDR2 ANQGSEA. The CDR3 region is CSVKGTDRNYGYTF. CDR3 DNA: TGCAGCGTCAAAGGGACCGACCGTAACTATGGCTACACCTTC.

The chain recombines TRBV5-6 with TRBJ2-1; 9 bases fit TRBD1. V shed 4 bases, J shed 3 bases, and the junction held 8 bases outside the gene matches. Germline V CDR1 and CDR2: SGHDT, YYEEEE. This CDR3 is 16 amino acids long. CDR3 in DNA: TGTGCCAGCAGCGCACCCTGGACAGGGGACTACAATGAGCAGTTCTTC. Amino acid sequence: CASSAPWTGDYNEQFF.

V is TRBV15 and J is TRBJ2-1; 9 bases are shared with TRBD2. The CDR3 totals 15 residues. V shed 6 bases and J 4 bases; nucleotides not matched to a gene: 7. Per germline, CDR1 LNHNV and CDR2 YYDKDF (reference sequence). CDR3 residues: CATSGAGGPYNEQFF. CDR3 DNA: TGTGCCACCAGTGGGGCGGGAGGGCCGTACAATGAGCAGTTCTTC.

The chain uses TRBV12-3 or TRBV12-4 and TRBJ2-7; 7 bases fit TRBD1. V gave up 5 bases and J gave up 0 bases; unmatched junction bases: 10. The CDR3 loop spans 16 amino acids. The CDR3 is CASSLRQGAGSYEQYF. As DNA, the CDR3 is TGTGCCAGCAGTCTCAGACAGGGCGCCGGCTCCTACGAGCAGTACTTC.

The table lists this clonotype with a few counts. The chain is built from TRBV29-1 and TRBJ1-5; TRBD1 aligns across 7 bases. The CDR3 is 14 amino acids. V shed 2 bases, J shed 1 base, and the junction held 2 bases outside the gene matches. CDR1 is SQVTM and CDR2 is ANQGSEA in the germline V gene. The CDR3 nucleotides read TGCAGCGTTGAAAGGGGACAGAGCAATCAGCCCCAGCATTTT. Translating it yields CSVERGQSNQPQHF.

This clonotype was seen a few times. V usage is TRBV12-3 or TRBV12-4 and J usage is TRBJ2-6; D remains ambiguous. The CDR3 totals 14 residues. V lost 5 bases to trimming and J lost 3 bases, with 8 bases between them. The CDR3 loop is CASSSNRGANVLTF. CDR3 sequence (DNA): TGTGCCAGCAGTAGCAACCGTGGGGCCAACGTCCTGACTTTC.

The genes are TRBV27 and TRBJ2-1; 9 nucleotides match TRBD1. The ends lost 7 bases at V and 2 bases at J; junction bases unmatched: 9. CDR3 length equals 16 residues. CDR1 is MNHEY and CDR2 is SMNVEV in the germline V gene (reference sequence). As DNA, the CDR3 is TGTGCCAGCACTAGGACAGGGGTAACCCCCTACAATGAGCAGTTCTTC. Translated: CASTRTGVTPYNEQFF.

The sample holds a few counts of this clonotype. V and J are TRBV3-1 and TRBJ2-4; 11 positions match TRBD1. This CDR3 comprises 14 residues. The V and J ends lost 4 bases and 8 bases, in that order; junction bases with no gene match: 4. Looked up from germline, CDR1 is LGHDT and CDR2 is YNNKEL (reference sequence). As DNA, the CDR3 is TGTGCCAGCAGCCTGGGGACAGGGGGGGACATTCAGTACTTC. Amino acid sequence: CASSLGTGGDIQYF.

This clonotype was detected many times. The chain joins TRBV6-2 or TRBV6-3 to TRBJ1-1; D is possibly TRBD1 (6 bases). The V and J ends lost 7 bases and 5 bases respectively, with 14 bases between them. The CDR3 totals 13 residues. Germline V lookup: CDR1 MNHEY, CDR2 SVGEGT. The CDR3 loop is CASNLQGSTEAFF. The CDR3 bases are TGTGCCAGCAACTTACAGGGCTCGACTGAAGCTTTCTTT.

The chain employs TRBV6-5 and TRBJ2-7; 11 bases map to TRBD2. Trimming removed 2 bases from V and 3 bases from J; junction bases left unmatched: 9. The germline V gene encodes CDR1 MNHEY and CDR2 SVGAGI. The CDR3 consists of 17 residues. The chain's CDR3 is CASSYQSLLAGDYEQYF. Here the CDR3 DNA reads TGTGCCAGCAGTTACCAGAGTCTACTAGCGGGAGACTACGAGCAGTACTTC.

This rearrangement joins TRBV4-2 to TRBJ2-3; TRBD2 aligns across 12 bases. This CDR3 has 16 amino acids. Germline loops: CDR1 LGHNA, CDR2 YNFKEQ. V was clipped by 3 bases and J by 3 bases; unmatched bases: 4. The DNA of the CDR3 is TGTGCCAGCAGCCAGCGACTAGCGGGAGCTACAGATACGCAGTATTTT. Protein product: CASSQRLAGATDTQYF.

The V call is TRBV28, the J call TRBJ2-5, with D perhaps matching TRBD2 (6 bases). In germline, CDR1 is MDHEN, CDR2 SYDVKM. The V gene lost 3 bases and the J gene lost 0 bases, with 14 bases spanning the gap. The CDR3 spans 16 residues. The CDR3 coding sequence is TGTGCCAGCAGTTTTAGGGCGGGGCACTACCAAGAGACCCAGTACTTC. Residues: CASSFRAGHYQETQYF. The whole variable domain, remainder taken from reference TRBV28 and TRBJ2-5, is DVKVTQSSRYLVKRTGEKVFLECVQDMDHENMFWYRQDPGLGLRLIYFSYDVKMKEKGDIPEGYSVSREKKERFSLILESASTNQTSMYLCASSFRAGHYQETQYFGPGTRLLVL.

The V call is TRBV20-1, the J call TRBJ2-7, with a possible D match to TRBD1 (6 bases). V was pared by 3 bases and J by 0 bases, with 12 bases between. This CDR3 spans 14 amino acids. Per the germline V gene, CDR1 is DFQATT and CDR2 is SNEGSKA (reference sequence). CDR3 DNA: TGCAGTGCTAGCTCGGGGACATTCTCCTACGAGCAGTACTTC. Translation gives CSASSGTFSYEQYF.

This clonotype was seen a handful of times. V is TRBV4-2 and J is TRBJ2-1; TRBD2 aligns across 11 bases. The CDR3 has 20 amino acids. V gave up 0 bases and J gave up 0 bases; unmatched junction bases: 10. The V gene's germline CDR1 is LGHNA and CDR2 YNFKEQ. The CDR3 loop reads CASSQDARGLAVSSYNEQFF. In DNA form, the CDR3 reads TGTGCCAGCAGCCAAGATGCAAGGGGACTAGCGGTTAGCTCCTACAATGAGCAGTTCTTC.